Presented here are 32 T cell receptor beta chains from one specimen sequenced in a study of T cell clones after liver transplantation. Measured with immunoSEQ multiplex PCR; TCRdb has only the in-frame clones, and not every one. This table has about 51,000 clones, 86% appearing once. Sequencing used CD8+ T cells from blood, obtained 12 months after liver transplant. The receptors stem from a human patient who received a liver transplant. Some T cells may possibly be graft donor cells.

This clone was detected only once. The chain recombines TRBV6-5 with TRBJ2-7; D gene uncertain. This CDR3 contains 13 residues. With 0 bases removed from V and 2 bases from J, the gap between germline ends came to 5 bases. CDR1 is MNHEY, CDR2 SVGAGI, per germline. CDR3 sequence reads: CASSYSQTYEQYF. As DNA, the CDR3 is TGTGCCAGCAGTTACTCCCAAACCTACGAGCAGTACTTC.

This clone was observed a handful of times. The rearrangement links TRBV15 to TRBJ2-1; the D is unclear. V was clipped by 8 bases and J by 0 bases, with 8 bases between them. Looked up from germline, CDR1 is LNHNV and CDR2 is YYDKDF (reference sequence). This CDR3 contains 13 residues. Here the CDR3 reads CATGVSSYNEQFF. The DNA for the CDR3 is TGTGCCACCGGTGTGAGCTCCTACAATGAGCAGTTCTTC.

The chain employs TRBV29-1 and TRBJ1-2; 9 bases fit TRBD1. The CDR3 consists of 12 residues. CDR1 SQVTM and CDR2 ANQGSEA come from the germline V gene. After removal of 7 bases from V and 7 bases from J, the junction contained 7 bases not matched to a gene. This chain's CDR3 is CSASGTGFGYTF. In DNA, the CDR3 is TGCAGCGCCTCCGGGACAGGGTTTGGCTACACCTTC.

This chain uses TRBV27 with TRBJ2-3, with D hard to call. The CDR3 length is 13 residues. Between the trimmed V and J ends, which lost 7 bases and 1 base, there was a span of 9 bases. Germline V gene data show CDR1 as MNHEY and CDR2 as SMNVEV (reference sequence). The CDR3: CASIGPRTDTQYF. As DNA, the CDR3 is TGTGCCAGCATAGGGCCTCGCACAGATACGCAGTATTTT.

The chain has TRBV27 and TRBJ1-5, with 8 bases matching TRBD1. Germline trimming cut 6 bases from V and 1 base from J; bases unmatched to any gene: 5. The CDR3 spans 15 residues. Germline CDR1 is MNHEY and CDR2 is SMNVEV (reference sequence). The CDR3 bases are TGTGCCAGCAGCCCACAGGGGGGAAGCAATCAGCCCCAGCATTTT. Its protein product is CASSPQGGSNQPQHF.

CDR3 sequence (DNA): TGTGCCAGCAGTTACCTTTCCCCGACTCCTAACGTCCTGACTTTC. It translates to CASSYLSPTPNVLTF. The chain links TRBV6-6 to TRBJ2-6; no firm D call. From germline, CDR1 is MNHNY and CDR2 SVGAGI (reference sequence). The ends were cut back, 2 bases at V and 10 bases at J, with 15 bases in the middle. This CDR3 is built from 15 residues.

This chain connects TRBV28 to TRBJ2-7; no clear D gene. CDR3 length: 14 amino acids. The ends were cut back, 2 bases at V and 2 bases at J, with 10 bases in the middle. The germline V gene encodes CDR1 MDHEN and CDR2 SYDVKM. This CDR3 reads CASSLARHPYEQYF. The CDR3 region has the DNA TGTGCCAGCAGTTTAGCTCGGCACCCCTACGAGCAGTACTTC.

This chain uses TRBV9 with TRBJ2-7; 8 nucleotides match TRBD2. The germline gives CDR1 SGDLS, CDR2 YYNGEE. V gave up 0 bases and J gave up 2 bases; unmatched junction bases: 4. CDR3 size: 15 residues. The CDR3 region is CASSVAIGRAYEQYF. Here the CDR3 DNA reads TGTGCCAGCAGCGTAGCTATCGGGAGGGCCTACGAGCAGTACTTC.

This clone was picked up one time. This chain joins TRBV6-5 and TRBJ1-1; D is uncertain. Germline assignment: CDR1 MNHEY and CDR2 SVGAGI. The CDR3 contains 13 residues. Trimming removed 5 bases at V and 3 bases at J, with 10 bases between. The CDR3 DNA follows: TGTGCCAGCAGTCCGGCTTTTCACACTGAAGCTTTCTTT. Translating gives CASSPAFHTEAFF.

The chain is built from TRBV19 and TRBJ1-1; no clear D gene. The CDR3 consists of 12 residues. Deletions cut 8 bases from V and 6 bases from J, with 13 bases between. CDR1 is LNHDA and CDR2 is SQIVND in the germline V gene (reference sequence). Here the CDR3 reads CASSGSRPEAFF. CDR3 nucleotide sequence: TGTGCCAGTTCCGGGTCCCGCCCTGAAGCTTTCTTT.

V usage is TRBV5-1 and J usage is TRBJ1-1, with D maybe TRBD1 (6 bases). V lost 2 bases and J lost 1, with 15 bases in between. Germline CDR1 and CDR2: SGHRS and YFSETQ. The CDR3 is 16 residues long. DNA of the CDR3: TGCGCCAGCAGCTTAGGGGCAGGGGCCGCGAACACTGAAGCTTTCTTT. Its translation: CASSLGAGAANTEAFF.

The J gene is TRBJ1-1, the V gene TRBV5-6, with 8 nucleotides matching TRBD1. J gave up 4 bases and V 4 bases, and 9 bases lay outside the gene matches. The CDR3 is 15 residues long. CDR1 and CDR2 (germline): SGHDT, YYEEEE. CDR3 amino acids: CASSPPAGGATEAFF. In DNA form, the CDR3 reads TGTGCCAGCAGCCCCCCGGCAGGGGGCGCCACTGAAGCTTTCTTT. Filled out from reference TRBV5-6 and TRBJ1-1, the complete variable domain reads DAGVTQSPTHLIKTRGQQVTLRCSPKSGHDTVSWYQQALGQGPQFIFQYYEEEERQRGNFPDRFSGHQFPNYSSELNVNALLLGDSALYLCASSPPAGGATEAFFGQGTRLTVV.

This clone has more than one count but fewer than ten. The rearrangement links TRBV7-9 to TRBJ2-1; 11 nucleotides align to TRBD2. This CDR3 region has 15 residues. CDR1 and CDR2 (germline): SEHNR, FQNEAQ (reference sequence). The trim removed 5 bases at V and 5 bases at J, leaving 5 bases unmatched. The CDR3 spells CASSMLAGGNNEQFF. The DNA of the CDR3 is TGTGCCAGCAGCATGCTAGCGGGAGGCAACAATGAGCAGTTCTTC.

The CDR3 sequence is CASSWDGYTEAFF. CDR3 DNA sequence: TGTGCCAGCAGCTGGGACGGATACACTGAAGCTTTCTTT. The chain uses TRBV7-2 and TRBJ1-1, with D perhaps TRBD1 (5 bases). CDR1 and CDR2 (germline): SGHTA, FQGNSA. The CDR3 totals 13 residues. Trimming pared 4 bases from V and 3 bases from J, leaving 9 bases between. Full variable domain (rest looked up from reference TRBV7-2 and TRBJ1-1): GAGVSQSPSNKVTEKGKDVELRCDPISGHTALYWYRQSLGQGLEFLIYFQGNSAPDKSGLPSDRFSAERTGGSVSTLTIQRTQQEDSAVYLCASSWDGYTEAFFGQGTRLTVV.

V gene TRBV4-1 combines with J gene TRBJ2-7; tentatively, D is TRBD2 (5 bases). The CDR3 is made up of 14 amino acids. Per germline, CDR1 MGHRA and CDR2 YSYEKL. V lost 0 bases and J 3 bases, leaving 9 bases between the germline ends. The CDR3 sequence is CASSQDLGSYEQYF. The CDR3 DNA reads as TGCGCCAGCAGCCAAGATCTGGGGAGCTACGAGCAGTACTTC.

The chain carries TRBV28 and TRBJ2-5, with D unclear. In germline, CDR1 is MDHEN, CDR2 SYDVKM. V shed 0 bases and J shed 2 bases, with 10 bases lying between them. This CDR3 is built from 15 residues. CDR3 region: CASSLWANPQETQYF. DNA for the CDR3: TGTGCCAGCAGTTTATGGGCGAACCCTCAAGAGACCCAGTACTTC.

The chain couples TRBV27 to TRBJ2-7, with D perhaps matching TRBD2 (5 bases). The CDR3 has 13 residues. Germline V lookup: CDR1 MNHEY, CDR2 SMNVEV (reference sequence). With 6 bases removed from V and 4 bases from J, the gap between germline ends came to 13 bases. This CDR3 reads CASSPRGGYEQYF. The CDR3, as DNA: TGTGCCAGCAGCCCCCGAGGAGGTTACGAGCAGTACTTC.

The chain uses TRBV7-6 and TRBJ1-5; D is perhaps TRBD1 (5 bases). Deletions cut 1 base from V and 5 bases from J, with 18 bases between. The CDR3 spans 17 residues. The germline CDR1 and CDR2 sequences are SGHVS and FNYEAQ. CDR3 loop: CASSLDNTLGTDQPQHF. Here the CDR3 DNA reads TGTGCCAGCAGCTTAGATAACACCCTAGGGACGGATCAGCCCCAGCATTTT.

The rearrangement links TRBV7-9 to TRBJ1-2, with 7 bases matching TRBD1. V was pared by 2 bases and J by 4 bases, with 4 bases of the junction left unmatched. The germline V gene has CDR1 SEHNR and CDR2 FQNEAQ (reference sequence). The CDR3 extends over 14 amino acids. CDR3 loop: CASSLTSGGYGYTF. The CDR3 DNA is TGTGCCAGCAGCTTAACGTCAGGGGGCTATGGCTACACCTTC.

The chain has TRBV7-8 and TRBJ2-1, with D maybe TRBD1 (5 bases). Germline loops: CDR1 SGHVS, CDR2 FQNEAQ. This CDR3 has 15 residues. V dropped 1 base and J dropped 4 bases, with 11 bases sitting between them. The CDR3 spells CASSLGPGIYNEQFF. CDR3 sequence (DNA): TGTGCCAGCAGCTTAGGGCCAGGGATTTACAATGAGCAGTTCTTC.

The rearrangement uses TRBV4-1 and TRBJ1-4; D not certain. The CDR3 consists of 13 residues. Trimming shortened V by 1 base and J by 7 bases, and 7 bases separated the two germline ends. Germline-derived CDR1 and CDR2 are MGHRA and YSYEKL. Written as DNA, the CDR3 is TGCGCCAGCAGCCAAGGGTTTGGTGAAAAACTGTTTTTT. This encodes CASSQGFGEKLFF.

This clone was found once. The chain joins TRBV4-3 to TRBJ2-7, with 7 bases aligning to TRBD2. The ends lost 2 bases at V and 5 bases at J; junction bases unmatched: 9. Germline lookup yields CDR1 LGHNA and CDR2 YSLEER. The CDR3 contains 15 residues. CDR3: CASSQWVGGSNEQYF. CDR3 coding DNA: TGCGCCAGCAGCCAATGGGTCGGCGGGAGCAACGAGCAGTACTTC.

The chain joins TRBV27 to TRBJ2-5; TRBD2 is a possible D gene (6 bases). CDR3 size: 15 residues. Looked up from germline, CDR1 is MNHEY and CDR2 is SMNVEV (reference sequence). V was clipped by 7 bases and J by 5 bases, with 20 bases between them. The CDR3 spells CASIPTAGGRETQYF. DNA for the CDR3: TGTGCCAGCATCCCAACGGCCGGGGGAAGGGAGACCCAGTACTTC.

The genes are TRBV7-2 and TRBJ2-7; maybe TRBD1 (5 bases). V lost 2 bases to trimming and J lost 2 bases, with 10 bases between them. Germline CDR1 and CDR2: SGHTA and FQGNSA. The CDR3 contains 14 residues. The CDR3 loop reads CASSLRQGTYEQYF. In DNA, the CDR3 is TGTGCCAGCAGCTTACGCCAGGGAACCTACGAGCAGTACTTC.

This clone has a handful of counts. The chain links TRBV27 to TRBJ1-5, with 7 bases aligning to TRBD1. This CDR3 region has 13 residues. The germline V gene has CDR1 MNHEY and CDR2 SMNVEV (reference sequence). V dropped 2 bases and J dropped 6; count of bases not matched to a gene: 1. The CDR3 sequence is CASSLQGVQPQHF. DNA for the CDR3: TGTGCCAGCAGTTTACAGGGGGTTCAGCCCCAGCATTTT.

The chain combines TRBV9 with TRBJ1-5, with unresolved D. Trimming pared 4 bases from V and 3 bases from J, leaving 11 bases between. There are 14 residues in the CDR3. Looked up from germline, CDR1 is SGDLS and CDR2 is YYNGEE. The CDR3 here is CASSSGLVNQPQHF. The CDR3 coding sequence is TGTGCCAGCAGCTCAGGACTGGTCAATCAGCCCCAGCATTTT.

V gene TRBV7-2 combines with J gene TRBJ2-7, with TRBD1 identical over 9 bases. V shed 1 base, J shed 2 bases, and the junction held 3 bases outside the gene matches. The CDR3 has 15 amino acids. The germline gives CDR1 SGHTA, CDR2 FQGNSA. The CDR3 coding sequence is TGTGCCAGCAGCTTAGACAGGGGGCACCCCTACGAGCAGTACTTC. Its translation: CASSLDRGHPYEQYF.

This sequence joins TRBV29-1 and TRBJ2-1; 7 bases are shared with TRBD2. This CDR3 has 13 amino acids. Germline V lookup: CDR1 SQVTM, CDR2 ANQGSEA. Trimming took 3 bases from V and 3 from J; bases not matched to a gene: 2. CDR3 coding DNA: TGCAGCGTTGATCCTAGCGGCTACAATGAGCAGTTCTTC. Amino acid sequence: CSVDPSGYNEQFF.

This clone was counted a single time. This sequence joins TRBV27 and TRBJ1-1, with D perhaps matching TRBD1 (5 bases). Germline loops: CDR1 MNHEY, CDR2 SMNVEV (reference sequence). The CDR3 sequence is 14 residues long. Trimming shortened V by 8 bases and J by 0 bases, and 13 bases separated the two germline ends. The CDR3 sequence: CASGLDKMNTEAFF. In DNA, the CDR3 is TGTGCCAGCGGGTTGGACAAGATGAACACTGAAGCTTTCTTT.

The CDR3 region is CASSELAGINEQFF. CDR3 coding DNA: TGTGCCAGCAGCGAGTTAGCGGGGATCAATGAGCAGTTCTTC. J is TRBJ2-1 and V is TRBV7-8; TRBD2 aligns across 8 bases. This CDR3 contains 14 residues. CDR1 is SGHVS, CDR2 FQNEAQ, per germline. V shed 5 bases, J shed 6 bases, and the junction held 6 bases outside the gene matches.

This sequence joins TRBV7-9 and TRBJ2-7, with a possible D match to TRBD2 (5 bases). In germline, CDR1 is SEHNR, CDR2 FQNEAQ (reference sequence). With 1 base removed from V and 4 bases from J, the gap between germline ends came to 5 bases. This CDR3 has 12 amino acids. For the CDR3, the DNA is TGTGCCAGCAGCTTAGGGGAGTACGAGCAGTACTTC. Protein product: CASSLGEYEQYF.

This clone was counted only a few times. This rearrangement joins TRBV6-5 to TRBJ2-1, with no clear D. V was shortened by 3 bases and J by 8 bases, with 14 bases between the two germline ends. Germline V gene sequence: CDR1 MNHEY, CDR2 SVGAGI. The CDR3 contains 14 residues. The CDR3 is CASSYLGVRDEQFF. CDR3 DNA: TGTGCCAGCAGTTATCTCGGTGTTAGGGATGAGCAGTTCTTC.